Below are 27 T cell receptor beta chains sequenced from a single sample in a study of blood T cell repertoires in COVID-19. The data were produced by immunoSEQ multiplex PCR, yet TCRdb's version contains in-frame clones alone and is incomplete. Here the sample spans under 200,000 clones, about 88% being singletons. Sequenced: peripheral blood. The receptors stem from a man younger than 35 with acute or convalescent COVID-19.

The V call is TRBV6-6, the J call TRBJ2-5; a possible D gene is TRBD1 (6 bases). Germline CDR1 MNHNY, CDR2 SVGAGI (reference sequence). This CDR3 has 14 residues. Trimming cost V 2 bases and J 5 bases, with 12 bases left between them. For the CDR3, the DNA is TGTGCCAGCAGTTACCTTGGACAGAGGGAGACCCAGTACTTC. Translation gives CASSYLGQRETQYF.

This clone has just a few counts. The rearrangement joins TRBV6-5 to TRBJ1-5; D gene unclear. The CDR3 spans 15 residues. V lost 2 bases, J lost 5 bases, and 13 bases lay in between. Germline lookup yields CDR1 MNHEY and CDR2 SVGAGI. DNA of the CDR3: TGTGCCAGCAGTTACGGGTTGTCAGGCGATCAGCCCCAGCATTTT. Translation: CASSYGLSGDQPQHF.

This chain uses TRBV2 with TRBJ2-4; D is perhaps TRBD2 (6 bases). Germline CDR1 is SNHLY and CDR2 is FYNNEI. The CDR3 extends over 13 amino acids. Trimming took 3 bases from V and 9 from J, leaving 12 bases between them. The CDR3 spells CASSDGDSGIQYF. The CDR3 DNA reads TGTGCCAGCAGTGACGGGGACTCGGGCATTCAGTACTTC.

The CDR3 loop reads CASSEQGFSYEQYF. In DNA form, the CDR3 reads TGTGCCAGCAGTGAACAGGGTTTCTCCTACGAGCAGTACTTC. The chain couples TRBV2 to TRBJ2-7, with D possibly TRBD1 on 5 matching bases. This CDR3 has 14 amino acids. With 2 bases removed from V and 0 bases from J, the gap between germline ends came to 8 bases. From germline, CDR1 is SNHLY and CDR2 FYNNEI.

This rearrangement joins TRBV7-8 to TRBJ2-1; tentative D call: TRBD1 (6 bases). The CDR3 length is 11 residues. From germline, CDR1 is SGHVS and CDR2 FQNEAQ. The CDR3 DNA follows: TGTGCGAGCGGACAGAACAATGAGCAGTTCTTC. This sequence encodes CASGQNNEQFF. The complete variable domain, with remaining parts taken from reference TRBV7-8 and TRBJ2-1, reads GAGVSQSPRYKVAKRGQDVALRCDPISGHVSLFWYQQALGQGPEFLTYFQNEAQLDKSGLPSDRFFAERPEGSVSTLKIQRTQQEDSAVYLCASGQNNEQFFGPGTRLTVL.

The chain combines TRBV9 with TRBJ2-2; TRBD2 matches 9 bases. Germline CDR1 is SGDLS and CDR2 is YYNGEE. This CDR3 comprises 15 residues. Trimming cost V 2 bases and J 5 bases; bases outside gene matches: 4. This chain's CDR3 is CASSVRTSETGELFF. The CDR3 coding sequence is TGTGCCAGCAGCGTTCGGACTAGCGAGACCGGGGAGCTGTTTTTT.

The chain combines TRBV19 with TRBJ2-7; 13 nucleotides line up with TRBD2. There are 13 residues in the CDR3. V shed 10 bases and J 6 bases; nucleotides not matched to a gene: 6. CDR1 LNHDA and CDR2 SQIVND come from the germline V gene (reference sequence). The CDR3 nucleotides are TGTGCCACCGGGACTAGCGGGGTTGGCGAGCAGTACTTC. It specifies CATGTSGVGEQYF.

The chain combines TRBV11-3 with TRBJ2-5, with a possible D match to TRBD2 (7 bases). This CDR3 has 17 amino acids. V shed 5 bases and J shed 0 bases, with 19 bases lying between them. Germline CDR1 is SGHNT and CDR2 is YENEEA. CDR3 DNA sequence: TGTGCCAGCAGCCCCGTGACTGGCGGGGGCCACCAAGAGACCCAGTACTTC. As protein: CASSPVTGGGHQETQYF.

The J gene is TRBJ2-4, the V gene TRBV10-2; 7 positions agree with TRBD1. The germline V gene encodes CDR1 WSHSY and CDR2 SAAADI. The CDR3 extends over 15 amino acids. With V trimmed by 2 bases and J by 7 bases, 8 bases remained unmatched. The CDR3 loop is CASSENWDSPNIQYF. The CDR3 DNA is TGCGCCAGCAGTGAGAATTGGGACAGCCCGAACATTCAGTACTTC.

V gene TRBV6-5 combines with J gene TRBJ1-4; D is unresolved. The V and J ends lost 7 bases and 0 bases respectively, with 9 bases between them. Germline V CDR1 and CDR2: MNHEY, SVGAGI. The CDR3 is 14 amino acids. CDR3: CASKVGATNEKLFF. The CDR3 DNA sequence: TGTGCCAGCAAAGTCGGTGCAACTAATGAAAAACTGTTTTTT.

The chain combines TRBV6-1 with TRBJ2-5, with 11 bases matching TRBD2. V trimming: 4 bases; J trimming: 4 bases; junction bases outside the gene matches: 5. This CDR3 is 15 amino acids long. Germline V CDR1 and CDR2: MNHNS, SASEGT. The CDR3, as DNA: TGTGCCAGCAGTGTAGCGGGGGGGCCAGGAGAGACCCAGTACTTC. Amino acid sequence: CASSVAGGPGETQYF.

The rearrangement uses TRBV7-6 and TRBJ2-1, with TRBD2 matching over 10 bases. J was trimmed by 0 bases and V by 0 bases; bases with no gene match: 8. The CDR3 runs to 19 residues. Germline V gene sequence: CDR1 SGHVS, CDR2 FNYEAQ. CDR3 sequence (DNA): TGTGCCAGCAGCTTAGCGGGTAGCGGGGGGAAGTTCTCCTACAATGAGCAGTTCTTC. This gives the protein CASSLAGSGGKFSYNEQFF.

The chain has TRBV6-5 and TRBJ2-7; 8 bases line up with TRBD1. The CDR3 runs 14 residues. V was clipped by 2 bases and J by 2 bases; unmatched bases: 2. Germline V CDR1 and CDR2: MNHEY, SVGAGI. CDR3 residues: CASSYDRGAYEQYF. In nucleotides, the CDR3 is TGTGCCAGCAGTTACGACAGGGGCGCCTACGAGCAGTACTTC.

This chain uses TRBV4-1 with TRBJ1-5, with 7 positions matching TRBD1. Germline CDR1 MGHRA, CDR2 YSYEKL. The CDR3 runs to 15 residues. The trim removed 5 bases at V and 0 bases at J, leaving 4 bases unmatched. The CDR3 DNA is TGCGCCAGCAGCTCGGGACAGCCTAGCAATCAGCCCCAGCATTTT. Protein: CASSSGQPSNQPQHF.

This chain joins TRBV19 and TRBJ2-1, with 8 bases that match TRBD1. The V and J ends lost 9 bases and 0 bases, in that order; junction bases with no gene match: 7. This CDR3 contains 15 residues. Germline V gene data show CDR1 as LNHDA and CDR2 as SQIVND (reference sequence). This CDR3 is CASGRTGRSYNEQFF. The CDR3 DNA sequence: TGTGCCAGCGGAAGGACAGGGCGCTCCTACAATGAGCAGTTCTTC. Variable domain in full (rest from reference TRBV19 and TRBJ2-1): DGGITQSPKYLFRKEGQNVTLSCEQNLNHDAMYWYRQDPGQGLRLIYYSQIVNDFQKGDIAEGYSVSREKKESFPLTVTSAQKNPTAFYLCASGRTGRSYNEQFFGPGTRLTVL.

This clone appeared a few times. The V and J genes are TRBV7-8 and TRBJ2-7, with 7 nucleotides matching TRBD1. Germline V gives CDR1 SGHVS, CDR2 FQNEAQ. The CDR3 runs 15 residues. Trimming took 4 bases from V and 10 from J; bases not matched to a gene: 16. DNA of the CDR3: TGTGCCAGCAGCTCCAATAGAGGACAGGTCTTAAAACAGTACTTC. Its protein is CASSSNRGQVLKQYF. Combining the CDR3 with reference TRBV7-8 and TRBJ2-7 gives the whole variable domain GAGVSQSPRYKVAKRGQDVALRCDPISGHVSLFWYQQALGQGPEFLTYFQNEAQLDKSGLPSDRFFAERPEGSVSTLKIQRTQQEDSAVYLCASSSNRGQVLKQYFGPGTRLTVT.

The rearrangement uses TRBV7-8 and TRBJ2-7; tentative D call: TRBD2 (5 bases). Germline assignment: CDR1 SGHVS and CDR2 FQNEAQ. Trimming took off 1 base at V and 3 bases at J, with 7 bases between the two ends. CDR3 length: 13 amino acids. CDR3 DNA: TGTGCCAGCAGCTTAGGAGGGTACTACGAGCAGTACTTC. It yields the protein CASSLGGYYEQYF. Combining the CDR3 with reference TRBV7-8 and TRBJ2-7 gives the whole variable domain GAGVSQSPRYKVAKRGQDVALRCDPISGHVSLFWYQQALGQGPEFLTYFQNEAQLDKSGLPSDRFFAERPEGSVSTLKIQRTQQEDSAVYLCASSLGGYYEQYFGPGTRLTVT.

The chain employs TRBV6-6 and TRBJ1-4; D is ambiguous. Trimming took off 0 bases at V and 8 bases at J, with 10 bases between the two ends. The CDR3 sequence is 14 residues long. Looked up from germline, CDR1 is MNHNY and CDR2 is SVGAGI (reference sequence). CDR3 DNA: TGTGCCAGCAGTTACTCCACCTATAGAGAAAAACTGTTTTTT. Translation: CASSYSTYREKLFF.

The CDR3 here is CASSLIPSGEDEQFF. The CDR3, as DNA: TGCGCCAGCAGCTTGATACCTAGCGGGGAGGATGAGCAGTTCTTC. This chain joins TRBV5-1 and TRBJ2-1; the match to TRBD2 covers 9 bases. V dropped 1 base and J dropped 8; count of bases not matched to a gene: 7. This CDR3 has 15 residues. CDR1 is SGHRS, CDR2 YFSETQ, per germline. The entire variable domain, with the rest obtained from reference TRBV5-1 and TRBJ2-1, is as follows: KAGVTQTPRYLIKTRGQQVTLSCSPISGHRSVSWYQQTPGQGLQFLFEYFSETQRNKGNFPGRFSGRQFSNSRSEMNVSTLELGDSALYLCASSLIPSGEDEQFFGPGTRLTVL.

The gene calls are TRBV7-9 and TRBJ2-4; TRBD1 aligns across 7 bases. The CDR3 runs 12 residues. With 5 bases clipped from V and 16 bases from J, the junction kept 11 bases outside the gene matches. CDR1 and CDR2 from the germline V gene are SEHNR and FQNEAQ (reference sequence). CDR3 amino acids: CASSEGQDGTYF. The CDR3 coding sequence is TGTGCCAGCAGCGAAGGACAGGACGGTACTTACTTC.

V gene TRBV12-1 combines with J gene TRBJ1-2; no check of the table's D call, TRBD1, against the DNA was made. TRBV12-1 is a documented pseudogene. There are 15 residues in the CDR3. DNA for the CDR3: TGTGCCAGCAGCCCCCTCAGGACAGGGGGGGGAGGCTACACCTTC. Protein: CASSPLRTGGGGYTF.

The CDR3 DNA reads as TGTGCCACCAGCAGAGATTCGCCCAACTCGTATAGCAATCAGCCCCAGCATTTT. It specifies CATSRDSPNSYSNQPQHF. This chain joins TRBV15 and TRBJ1-5; no reliable D call. This CDR3 has 18 residues. Trimming cost V 0 bases and J 0 bases, with 15 bases left between them. Looked up from germline, CDR1 is LNHNV and CDR2 is YYDKDF (reference sequence).

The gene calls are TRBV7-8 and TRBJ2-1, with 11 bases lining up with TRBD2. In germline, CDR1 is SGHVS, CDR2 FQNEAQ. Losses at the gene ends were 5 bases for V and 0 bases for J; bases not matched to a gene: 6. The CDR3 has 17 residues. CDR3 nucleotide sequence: TGTGCCAGCAGCGCAAGACTAGCGGGGCACTCCTACAATGAGCAGTTCTTC. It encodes CASSARLAGHSYNEQFF.

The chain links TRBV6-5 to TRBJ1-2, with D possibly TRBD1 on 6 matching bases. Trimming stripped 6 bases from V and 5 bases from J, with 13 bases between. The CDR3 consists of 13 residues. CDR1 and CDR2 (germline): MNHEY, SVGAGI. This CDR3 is CASRAGQLYGYTF. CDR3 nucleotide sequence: TGTGCCAGCAGGGCAGGACAGTTATATGGCTACACCTTC.

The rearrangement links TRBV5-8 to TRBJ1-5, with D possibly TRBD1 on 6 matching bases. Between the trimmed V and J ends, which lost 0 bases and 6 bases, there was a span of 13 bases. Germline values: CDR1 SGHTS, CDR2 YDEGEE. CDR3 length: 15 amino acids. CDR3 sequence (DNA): TGTGCCAGCAGCTTGGCCGGGGGGGCGGTTCAGCCCCAGCATTTT. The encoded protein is CASSLAGGAVQPQHF. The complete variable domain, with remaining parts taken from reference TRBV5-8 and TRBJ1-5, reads EAGVTQSPTHLIKTRGQQATLRCSPISGHTSVYWYQQALGLGLQFLLWYDEGEERNRGNFPPRFSGRQFPNYSSELNVNALELEDSALYLCASSLAGGAVQPQHFGDGTRLSIL.

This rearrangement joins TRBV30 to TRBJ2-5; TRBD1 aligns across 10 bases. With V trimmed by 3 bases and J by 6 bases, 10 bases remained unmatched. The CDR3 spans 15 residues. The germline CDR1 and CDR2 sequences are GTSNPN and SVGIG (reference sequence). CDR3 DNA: TGTGCCTGGAGGCGACAGGGGGCTATAGGGAAGACCCAGTACTTC. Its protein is CAWRRQGAIGKTQYF.

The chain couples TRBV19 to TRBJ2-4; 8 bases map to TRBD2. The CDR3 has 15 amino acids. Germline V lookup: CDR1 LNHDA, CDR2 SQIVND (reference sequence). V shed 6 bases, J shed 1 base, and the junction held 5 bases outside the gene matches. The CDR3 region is CASSRPGGAKNIQYF. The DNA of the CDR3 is TGTGCCAGTAGCCGCCCGGGGGGGGCCAAAAACATTCAGTACTTC.